These T cell receptor beta chains were read from a single sample in a study of blood T cells in healthy people across ages. TCRdb ran MiXCR on the 5' RACE reads and lists one entry per CDR3 protein. The table includes fewer than 900,000 distinct CDR3 sequences, 49% detected once. Input material: blood. The receptors stem from a woman between 55 and 75 years old in good health. The CDR3 runs from the conserved cysteine through the conserved F or W. The D gene is left open where the match is weak. Rows may omit the clone size; those that give it use once, few, many or a size class.

size: -; D: -; V: TRBV27; J: TRBJ2-7; DNA: TGTGCCAGCAGTTTTACTGGCGAGCAGTACTTC; CDR3: CASSFTGEQYF
size: -; D: TRBD2; V: TRBV20-1; J: TRBJ2-3; DNA: TGCAGTAACGGACGAGCGGGAGGTGATACGCAGTATTTT; CDR3: CSNGRAGGDTQYF
size: -; D: TRBD1; V: TRBV4-1; J: TRBJ1-4; DNA: TGCGCCAGCAGCCCTCTGTACAGGGGCGGGGGGAATGAAAAACTGTTTTTT; CDR3: CASSPLYRGGGNEKLFF
size: -; D: -; V: TRBV18; J: TRBJ1-1; DNA: TGTGCCAGCTCACCACAGGGTCGCTACACTGAAGCTTTCTTT; CDR3: CASSPQGRYTEAFF
size: -; D: TRBD2; V: TRBV5-1; J: TRBJ2-1; DNA: TGCGCCAGCAGCTTGGGACTAGCGGGAGTGAAGAATGAGCAGTTCTTC; CDR3: CASSLGLAGVKNEQFF
size: -; D: -; V: TRBV7-8; J: TRBJ1-2; DNA: TGTGCCGGCAGCTACGGACAGACACCATATGGCTACACCTTC; CDR3: CAGSYGQTPYGYTF
size: -; D: -; V: TRBV18; J: TRBJ1-2; DNA: TGTGCCAGCTCACCGGGGTCTAACTATGGCGACACCTTC; CDR3: CASSPGSNYGDTF
size: -; D: -; V: TRBV20-1; J: TRBJ2-7; DNA: TGCAGTGCTAGTAGGACCGGAACCTACGAGCAGTACTTC; CDR3: CSASRTGTYEQYF
size: -; D: -; V: TRBV5-1; J: TRBJ1-4; DNA: TGCGCCAGCAGCTTGAGCGTTAACCTCGAAAAACTGTTTTTT; CDR3: CASSLSVNLEKLFF
size: -; D: -; V: TRBV4-2; J: TRBJ2-1; DNA: TGTGCCAGCAGCCAAGAAACTCGACAGGACAATGAGCAGTTCTTC; CDR3: CASSQETRQDNEQFF
size: -; D: TRBD2; V: TRBV28; J: TRBJ2-1; DNA: TGTGCCAGCAGCCTTGGCCGTGGGACTAGCGGAAACAATGAGCAGTTCTTC; CDR3: CASSLGRGTSGNNEQFF
size: few; D: -; V: TRBV7-8; J: TRBJ1-6; DNA: TGTGCCAGCAGCTTAAAGACTGATTCACCCCTCCACTTT; CDR3: CASSLKTDSPLHF
size: few; D: -; V: TRBV7-2; J: TRBJ1-2; DNA: TGTGCCAGCAGCGTTGGGGCTTCGGACTATGGCTACACCTTC; CDR3: CASSVGASDYGYTF
size: -; D: -; V: TRBV6-5; J: TRBJ1-5; DNA: TGTGCCAGCAGACCTACACAGGGAATGCCCCAGCATTTT; CDR3: CASRPTQGMPQHF
size: -; D: TRBD1; V: TRBV29-1; J: TRBJ2-1; DNA: TGCAGCGTTGCAGGGGGCAAGGGCTCCCACAATGAGCAGTTCTTC; CDR3: CSVAGGKGSHNEQFF
size: few; D: TRBD2; V: TRBV6-2/TRBV6-3; J: TRBJ2-1; DNA: TGTGCCAGCAGTTACTCGATAGCGGGAGGGCCGAAATCCTACAATGAGCAGTTCTTC; CDR3: CASSYSIAGGPKSYNEQFF
size: -; D: -; V: TRBV7-9; J: TRBJ2-7; DNA: TGTGCCAGCAGCTTAGTACAGGCTAAGGGTTACGAGCAGTACTTC; CDR3: CASSLVQAKGYEQYF
size: -; D: -; V: TRBV27; J: TRBJ1-2; DNA: TGTGCCAGCAGACAAACAGGTAGAAACTATGGCTACACCTTC; CDR3: CASRQTGRNYGYTF
size: -; D: -; V: TRBV5-1; J: TRBJ1-1; DNA: TGCGCCAGCAGGCCAGAGGCTGGGAACACTGAAGCTTTCTTT; CDR3: CASRPEAGNTEAFF
size: -; D: -; V: TRBV7-2; J: TRBJ2-3; DNA: TGTGCCAGCAGCGACGGGACGGAGAATACGCAGTATTTT; CDR3: CASSDGTENTQYF
size: -; D: TRBD2; V: TRBV7-6; J: TRBJ2-7; DNA: TGTGCCAGCAGCTCTGGGACTAGCGCCTACGAGCAGTACTTC; CDR3: CASSSGTSAYEQYF
size: few; D: TRBD1; V: TRBV10-3; J: TRBJ2-6; DNA: TGTGCCATCAGTGGGCAGGGGGCGCGGGGGGCCAACGTCCTGACTTTC; CDR3: CAISGQGARGANVLTF
size: -; D: -; V: TRBV28; J: TRBJ2-3; DNA: TGTGCCAGCGCCTCATTGGATACGCAGTATTTT; CDR3: CASASLDTQYF
size: few; D: -; V: TRBV5-1; J: TRBJ1-5; DNA: TGCGCCAGCAGCTTCGGGATGAATCAGCCCCAGCATTTT; CDR3: CASSFGMNQPQHF
size: many; D: TRBD1; V: TRBV4-3; J: TRBJ1-6; DNA: TGCGCCAGCAGCCAAGGGACAGGGTTTAGTTCACCCCTCCACTTT; CDR3: CASSQGTGFSSPLHF
size: many; D: TRBD2; V: TRBV29-1; J: TRBJ2-1; DNA: TGCAGCGCCCGACTAGCGGGAGGCAGTGAGCAGTTCTTC; CDR3: CSARLAGGSEQFF
size: -; D: TRBD2; V: TRBV5-1; J: TRBJ2-3; DNA: TGCGCCAGCGGCCCACTAGCGGGGACAGATACGCAGTATTTT; CDR3: CASGPLAGTDTQYF
size: -; D: TRBD2; V: TRBV7-3; J: TRBJ2-1; DNA: TGTGCCAGCAGCTTAAGCAGCGGGACCGGGCTAAATGAGCAGTTCTTC; CDR3: CASSLSSGTGLNEQFF
size: -; D: TRBD1; V: TRBV18; J: TRBJ2-7; DNA: TGTGCCAGCTCAGATCCGGGACAGACCCACGAGCAGTACTTC; CDR3: CASSDPGQTHEQYF
size: few; D: -; V: TRBV29-1; J: TRBJ2-3; DNA: TGCAGCGCCTCATGGGGCACAGATACGCAGTATTTT; CDR3: CSASWGTDTQYF
size: -; D: TRBD1; V: TRBV5-1; J: TRBJ1-4; DNA: TGCGCCAGCAGCTCGGGGGGGACAGACAGCACCGAACTGTTTTTT; CDR3: CASSSGGTDSTELFF
size: -; D: -; V: TRBV7-2; J: TRBJ1-5; DNA: TGTGCCAGCAGCCCCGGGCCAGGGGATTATCAGCCCCAGCATTTT; CDR3: CASSPGPGDYQPQHF
size: -; D: TRBD2; V: TRBV7-9; J: TRBJ2-5; DNA: TGTGCCAGCAGTGCCGGGACTAGCGGGAGGGTGGAAGAGACCCAGTACTTC; CDR3: CASSAGTSGRVEETQYF
size: -; D: TRBD1; V: TRBV15; J: TRBJ1-5; DNA: TGTGCCACCAGCCCCGGGACAGGGTTAAGGGGTCAGCCCCAGCATTTT; CDR3: CATSPGTGLRGQPQHF
size: -; D: TRBD2; V: TRBV20-1; J: TRBJ2-4; DNA: TGCAGTGCTAGGCCCTGGACTAGCGGGAGGACGCGGGAGCAGTACTTC; CDR3: CSARPWTSGRTREQYF
size: few; D: TRBD1; V: TRBV5-1; J: TRBJ1-2; DNA: TGCGCCGGCAGCCGTGGACAGGGGGAAAACTATGGCTACACCTTC; CDR3: CAGSRGQGENYGYTF
size: -; D: -; V: TRBV4-1; J: TRBJ2-3; DNA: TGCGCCAGCAGCCTCAGGGGGGACACAGATACGCAGTATTTT; CDR3: CASSLRGDTDTQYF
size: few; D: -; V: TRBV2; J: TRBJ2-1; DNA: TGTGCCAGCAGTGACAGAAATGAGCAGTTCTTC; CDR3: CASSDRNEQFF
size: -; D: -; V: TRBV7-3; J: TRBJ2-2; DNA: TGTGCCAGCAGCTTAGGGACGCCAAGTGACGGGGAGCTGTTTTTT; CDR3: CASSLGTPSDGELFF
size: -; D: TRBD2; V: TRBV20-1; J: TRBJ2-1; DNA: TGCAGTGCATCGGCTAGCGGGAGGGTTGAGCAGTTCTTC; CDR3: CSASASGRVEQFF
size: many; D: TRBD1; V: TRBV7-9; J: TRBJ1-2; DNA: TGTGCCAGCAGCTCCCGGGACAGGGGCCACTACACCTTC; CDR3: CASSSRDRGHYTF
size: -; D: -; V: TRBV12-3/TRBV12-4; J: TRBJ2-1; DNA: TGTGCCAGCAGTTGGTGGGCAGACCCTCACAATGAGCAGTTCTTC; CDR3: CASSWWADPHNEQFF
size: -; D: TRBD2; V: TRBV20-1; J: TRBJ2-1; DNA: TGCAGTGCTAAGATACGGACTAGCGGACCTCACAATGAGCAGTTCTTC; CDR3: CSAKIRTSGPHNEQFF
size: -; D: TRBD1; V: TRBV24-1; J: TRBJ2-5; DNA: TGTGCCACCGCAGCCGGGACAGGGGGCGGGAAGACCCAGTACTTC; CDR3: CATAAGTGGGKTQYF
size: -; D: -; V: TRBV20-1; J: TRBJ2-5; DNA: TGCAGTGCTAGAGATGAAGGGGTGGAGACCCAGTACTTC; CDR3: CSARDEGVETQYF
size: -; D: -; V: TRBV6-5; J: TRBJ1-2; DNA: TGTGCCAGCAGTTACTCCACAACGGCTTCGGATGGCTACACCTTC; CDR3: CASSYSTTASDGYTF
size: few; D: -; V: TRBV7-6; J: TRBJ1-6; DNA: TGTGCCAGCAGCCGGACGGACAATAATTCACCCCTCCACTTT; CDR3: CASSRTDNNSPLHF
size: -; D: -; V: TRBV6-2/TRBV6-3; J: TRBJ2-4; DNA: TGTGCCAGCAGTTACTCGGCCCGGGACCTGGCCAAAAACATTCAGTACTTC; CDR3: CASSYSARDLAKNIQYF
size: -; D: -; V: TRBV11-2; J: TRBJ1-1; DNA: TGTGCCAGCAGCTTAGGCAGGGGACCAGGAGAAGCTTTCTTT; CDR3: CASSLGRGPGEAFF
size: many; D: TRBD1; V: TRBV6-2/TRBV6-3; J: TRBJ2-7; DNA: TGTGCCAGCAGTTCCCCTAGACAGGGGAACTACGAGCAGTACTTC; CDR3: CASSSPRQGNYEQYF
size: -; D: TRBD2; V: TRBV28; J: TRBJ2-5; DNA: TGTGCCAGCAGTTTAATTGGAGGGACTAGCGGAGATCAAGAGACCCAGTACTTC; CDR3: CASSLIGGTSGDQETQYF
size: -; D: TRBD2; V: TRBV11-1; J: TRBJ2-1; DNA: TGTGCCAGCAGCTCCAAAAAGTCCGGGACTAGCGGTTTTTCCTCCTACAATGAGCAGTTCTTC; CDR3: CASSSKKSGTSGFSSYNEQFF
size: -; D: -; V: TRBV3-1; J: TRBJ1-2; DNA: TGTGCCAGCAGCCAAGGGGGATGGGATAGCGGCTACACCTTC; CDR3: CASSQGGWDSGYTF
size: -; D: TRBD2; V: TRBV30; J: TRBJ2-7; DNA: TGTGCCAGGGGCCCCGGGACTAGCGGGAAGCAGTACTTC; CDR3: CARGPGTSGKQYF
size: -; D: -; V: TRBV21-1; J: TRBJ2-3; DNA: TGTGCCAGCAGCAAAGCGGAGGATACGCAGTATTTT; CDR3: CASSKAEDTQYF
size: -; D: -; V: TRBV6-1; J: TRBJ1-1; DNA: TGTGCCAGCAGTGTGAGGGACATGAACACTGAAGCTTTCTTT; CDR3: CASSVRDMNTEAFF
size: few; D: -; V: TRBV7-2; J: TRBJ2-5; DNA: TGTGCCAGCAGCCTTACCAGGGGCAGGGAGCAGTACTTC; CDR3: CASSLTRGREQYF
size: many; D: TRBD2; V: TRBV12-3/TRBV12-4; J: TRBJ2-7; DNA: TGTGCCAGCAGTTTATACGCGGGCGGGGGTCCTGCCTACGAGCAGTACTTC; CDR3: CASSLYAGGGPAYEQYF
size: few; D: -; V: TRBV10-3; J: TRBJ2-1; DNA: TGTGCCATCAGCGACCCGAAGGGGATTGAGCAGTTCTTC; CDR3: CAISDPKGIEQFF